This passage covers 20 T cell receptor beta chains from one sample sequenced in a study of human T cells and chemical hapten exposure. MiXCR, applied by TCRdb to the RACE reads, yields one record per CDR3 protein. Of about 160,000 distinct CDR3 sequences listed, about a quarter are singletons. Time point defined: patch test 3, about 24 weeks after DPC sensitization. Treatment here: therapeutic diphenylcyclopropenone sensitization with weekly scalp DPC. The sample here was whole blood, taken in connection with sensitization to the hapten diphenylcyclopropenone (DPC). These TCRs come from a young woman with alopecia areata. Some clones in this sample may be carry-over from other donors' samples.

Remarks on this clonotype: At one of its ends the junction is not consistent with the germline gene, which may arise from a read error. This sequence joins TRBV7-3 and TRBJ2-3, with D uncertain. CDR3 length: 13 amino acids. Germline CDR1 reads SGHTA; CDR2 reads FQGTGA. CDR3 DNA: TGTGCCAGCAGCCGACATAGCACCGATACGCAGTATTTT. The encoded protein is CASSRHSTDTQYF.

Here the CDR3 reads CASSLEGPRSGELFF. CDR3 nucleotide sequence: TGTGCCAGCAGCTTGGAGGGTCCCCGGTCCGGGGAGCTGTTTTTT. The chain carries TRBV5-6 and TRBJ2-2; D ambiguous. Trimming took off 0 bases at V and 6 bases at J, with 12 bases between the two ends. The CDR3 is made up of 15 amino acids. The germline V gene has CDR1 SGHDT and CDR2 YYEEEE. The complete variable domain, with remaining parts taken from reference TRBV5-6 and TRBJ2-2, reads DAGVTQSPTHLIKTRGQQVTLRCSPKSGHDTVSWYQQALGQGPQFIFQYYEEEERQRGNFPDRFSGHQFPNYSSELNVNALLLGDSALYLCASSLEGPRSGELFFGEGSRLTVL.

The V and J genes are TRBV18 and TRBJ1-1; TRBD1 matches 12 bases. CDR3 length equals 16 residues. V trimming: 2 bases; J trimming: 4 bases; junction bases outside the gene matches: 5. The germline V gene encodes CDR1 KGHSH and CDR2 LQKENI. DNA for the CDR3: TGTGCCAGCTCACCAGGGACAGGGGGCTTGGGCACTGAAGCTTTCTTT. It yields the protein CASSPGTGGLGTEAFF.

The chain joins TRBV20-1 to TRBJ1-2; D is unclear. The CDR3 is 14 amino acids. Trimming pared 4 bases from V and 4 bases from J, leaving 16 bases between. Germline V gives CDR1 DFQATT, CDR2 SNEGSKA (reference sequence). CDR3 nucleotide sequence: TGCAGTGCTAAAACAGACTGGACTTCCTATGGCTACACCTTC. The encoded protein is CSAKTDWTSYGYTF.

The rearrangement links TRBV12-3 or TRBV12-4 to TRBJ2-7, with TRBD1 matching 7 bases. The CDR3 is 14 amino acids. J lost 6 bases, V lost 2 bases, and 7 bases had no gene match. CDR3 amino acids: CASSLTGQNSEQYF. In DNA, the CDR3 is TGTGCCAGCAGTTTAACGGGACAGAACTCCGAGCAGTACTTC.

This chain uses TRBV29-1 with TRBJ2-7; D uncertain. Trimming removed 0 bases at V and 2 bases at J, with 8 bases between. Germline V lookup: CDR1 SQVTM, CDR2 ANQGSEA. This CDR3 comprises 13 residues. In DNA form, the CDR3 reads TGCAGCGTTGAAGATGTTCATACCTACGAGCAGTACTTC. Its protein product is CSVEDVHTYEQYF.

This chain connects TRBV7-2 to TRBJ2-1; D might be TRBD2 (6 bases). The V end was cut by 6 bases, the J end by 2 bases, with 11 bases between. The germline CDR1 and CDR2 sequences are SGHTA and FQGNSA. The CDR3 spans 14 residues. The CDR3 DNA reads TGTGCCAGCAGGGTTAGCGGTACCTACAATGAGCAGTTCTTC. Its translation: CASRVSGTYNEQFF.

This clonotype appeared a few times. The V and J genes are TRBV6-2 or TRBV6-3 and TRBJ2-7; D is undetermined. Germline V lookup: CDR1 MNHEY, CDR2 SVGEGT. This CDR3 spans 13 amino acids. Trimming removed 6 bases from V and 2 bases from J, with 11 bases in between. The CDR3 nucleotides read TGTGCCAGCAGCGACAATGACCCCTACGAGCAGTACTTC. It specifies CASSDNDPYEQYF.

The chain is built from TRBV28 and TRBJ2-1; the match to TRBD1 covers 7 bases. The junction had 5 bases not matched to a gene; V was cut back by 5 bases and J by 1 base. Looked up from germline, CDR1 is MDHEN and CDR2 is SYDVKM. CDR3 length: 15 amino acids. For the CDR3, the DNA is TGTGCCAGCAGTAACAGGGGAAGTTCCTACAATGAGCAGTTCTTC. Translating it yields CASSNRGSSYNEQFF.

The rearrangement uses TRBV28 and TRBJ1-5, with D unclear. The germline V and J ends were trimmed by 5 bases and 7 bases, with 15 bases remaining between them. The CDR3 covers 14 residues. Germline CDR1 and CDR2: MDHEN and SYDVKM. The CDR3 is CASSDGSAGQPQHF. The DNA for the CDR3 is TGTGCCAGCAGTGACGGGTCAGCGGGGCAGCCCCAGCATTTT.

This clonotype has only a few counts. V usage is TRBV9 and J usage is TRBJ2-2; the D is unclear. The CDR3 is made up of 12 amino acids. V was clipped by 4 bases and J by 5 bases, with 6 bases between them. The germline V gene encodes CDR1 SGDLS and CDR2 YYNGEE. CDR3: CASSPRTGELFF. As DNA, the CDR3 is TGTGCCAGCAGCCCCCGGACCGGGGAGCTGTTTTTT.

This clonotype came up many times. The chain employs TRBV4-3 and TRBJ1-6; D uncertain. The V gene lost 0 bases and the J gene lost 0 bases, with 12 bases spanning the gap. Germline V gives CDR1 LGHNA, CDR2 YSLEER. This CDR3 comprises 18 residues. CDR3 residues: CASSQDSQPSSYNSPLHF. CDR3 bases: TGCGCCAGCAGCCAAGATTCCCAACCTAGCTCCTATAATTCACCCCTCCACTTT.

This rearrangement joins TRBV29-1 to TRBJ2-1; TRBD2 matches 8 bases. Germline V CDR1 and CDR2: SQVTM, ANQGSEA. The J segment lost 6 bases and the V segment lost 4 bases, leaving 5 bases of the junction unmatched. The CDR3 extends over 13 amino acids. The CDR3 region is CSVAPGGGNEQFF. The CDR3 nucleotides read TGCAGCGTTGCCCCGGGAGGGGGCAATGAGCAGTTCTTC.

This clonotype was found a few times. The chain links TRBV11-2 to TRBJ2-2, with a possible D match to TRBD2 (6 bases). The CDR3 covers 16 residues. The V gene lost 5 bases and the J gene lost 0 bases, with 13 bases spanning the gap. Germline-derived CDR1 and CDR2 are SGHAT and FQNNGV. DNA for the CDR3: TGTGCCAGCAGCCACGGGCCTAGCGCGAACACCGGGGAGCTGTTTTTT. It specifies CASSHGPSANTGELFF.

This sequence joins TRBV10-3 and TRBJ1-2; maybe TRBD1 (6 bases). The CDR3 sequence is 16 residues long. Trimming stripped 8 bases from V and 4 bases from J, with 23 bases between. Per the germline V gene, CDR1 is ENHRY and CDR2 is SYGVKD. CDR3 coding DNA: TGTGCCATCTGGAACCCCACAGGGCTTCACGGCTATGGCTACACCTTC. It translates to CAIWNPTGLHGYGYTF.

Only a few counts were recorded for this clonotype. The chain uses TRBV27 and TRBJ2-1; D is ambiguous. Germline values: CDR1 MNHEY, CDR2 SMNVEV (reference sequence). The V end was cut by 2 bases, the J end by 6 bases, with 11 bases between. The CDR3 covers 14 residues. CDR3 coding DNA: TGTGCCAGCAGTTTAAGTAATTCCCGCAATGAGCAGTTCTTC. Amino acids: CASSLSNSRNEQFF.

This chain connects TRBV24-1 to TRBJ1-4; 7 bases align to TRBD1. Germline-derived CDR1 and CDR2 are KGHDR and SFDVKD. V gave up 9 bases and J gave up 5 bases; unmatched junction bases: 5. The CDR3 is 13 amino acids. CDR3 sequence reads: CATEDRKNEKLFF. CDR3 nucleotide sequence: TGTGCCACCGAGGACAGGAAGAATGAAAAACTGTTTTTT.

V and J are TRBV29-1 and TRBJ2-1; D not resolved. The ends were cut back, 2 bases at V and 0 bases at J, with 8 bases in the middle. The CDR3 spans 14 residues. Germline CDR1 and CDR2: SQVTM and ANQGSEA. CDR3 nucleotide sequence: TGCAGCGTTGAAAGACCGAGCTCCTACAATGAGCAGTTCTTC. Protein: CSVERPSSYNEQFF.

This chain uses TRBV15 with TRBJ2-1; D may match TRBD1 or TRBD2 (6 bases each). V lost 3 bases, J lost 5 bases, and 17 bases lay in between. The germline gives CDR1 LNHNV, CDR2 YYDKDF (reference sequence). CDR3 size: 16 residues. CDR3 nucleotide sequence: TGTGCCACCAGCAGCCCGTGGACGGGGGCCAACAATGAGCAGTTCTTC. Amino acid sequence: CATSSPWTGANNEQFF.

The chain has TRBV11-2 and TRBJ2-2; 9 bases map to TRBD2. This CDR3 is 16 amino acids long. With 6 bases clipped from V and 7 bases from J, the junction kept 12 bases outside the gene matches. Germline V gives CDR1 SGHAT, CDR2 FQNNGV. The CDR3 nucleotides are TGTGCCAGCAGGCTAATTAGCGGGAGTGGGATCGGGGAGCTGTTTTTT. This gives the protein CASRLISGSGIGELFF.